This TCR beta chain was sequenced in a study of response to subunit inactivated influenza vaccine. Study-level results: The authors suggested that every seasonal influenza vaccination recruits few new T cells.

Trimming took off 6 bases at V and 2 bases at J, with 7 bases between the two ends. The CDR3 consists of 12 residues. The germline CDR1 and CDR2 sequences are SGHDT and YYEEEE. As regards this clonotype: Its antigen is unknown.

TCRdb independently ran MiXCR on the RT-PCR reads; one entry per CDR3 protein. Of roughly 500,000 distinct CDR3 sequences listed, about 25% are singletons. This chain uses TRBV5-6 with TRBJ2-3; tentative D call: TRBD2 (5 bases). This TCR derives from a man over 45 who received an inactivated influenza vaccine. The source was CD4+ T cells sorted from PBMCs, collected 5 to 6 days after vaccination. CDR3 amino acids: CASMRDTDTQYF. CDR3 in DNA: TGTGCCAGCATGAGGGACACAGATACGCAGTATTTT.